The 21 T cell receptor beta chains below come from one sample, sequenced in a study of beta chain features in type 1 diabetes. Sequencing targeted expressed TCRB transcripts, as all isolated RNA had been reverse transcribed. Sequenced by immunoSEQ multiplex PCR; TCRdb stores in-frame clones only, minus some. The data show hundreds of thousands of clones, around 15% seen once. The sequenced material came from naive CD4+ T cells from blood. These receptors came from a man aged 18 to 29 in good health.

This clone was seen a handful of times. The rearrangement uses TRBV9 and TRBJ2-1, with 11 bases lining up with TRBD2. Losses at the gene ends were 0 bases for V and 0 bases for J; bases not matched to a gene: 5. Germline-derived CDR1 and CDR2 are SGDLS and YYNGEE. The CDR3 covers 18 residues. The CDR3 spells CASSVELAGVSSYNEQFF. In DNA form, the CDR3 reads TGTGCCAGCAGCGTAGAACTAGCGGGGGTTAGCTCCTACAATGAGCAGTTCTTC.

The chain uses TRBV19 and TRBJ2-2, with a weak D call TRBD1 (5 bases). The germline gives CDR1 LNHDA, CDR2 SQIVND (reference sequence). The CDR3 totals 15 residues. The V and J ends lost 3 bases and 0 bases respectively, with 8 bases between them. CDR3: CASSMQGSNTGELFF. The CDR3 DNA sequence: TGTGCCAGTAGTATGCAGGGTTCGAACACCGGGGAGCTGTTTTTT.

The rearrangement uses TRBV5-8 and TRBJ1-6, with D perhaps matching TRBD1 (6 bases). Trimming shortened V by 4 bases and J by 6 bases, and 14 bases separated the two germline ends. CDR3 length: 15 amino acids. Germline assignment: CDR1 SGHTS and CDR2 YDEGEE. The CDR3 reads CASSPQGMINSPLHF. Written as DNA, the CDR3 is TGTGCCAGCAGCCCACAGGGCATGATTAATTCACCCCTCCACTTT.

The rearrangement uses TRBV4-3 and TRBJ2-3; 12 bases map to TRBD2. Looked up from germline, CDR1 is LGHNA and CDR2 is YSLEER. The V segment lost 2 bases and the J segment 3 bases; nucleotides outside the gene matches: 3. This CDR3 has 16 amino acids. The CDR3 sequence: CASSQSSGRATDTQYF. DNA of the CDR3: TGCGCCAGCAGCCAATCTAGCGGGAGGGCAACAGATACGCAGTATTTT.

Turning to this clone: Other DNA sequences of this sample code for an identical CDR3. V and J are TRBV9 and TRBJ2-2, with TRBD2 matching 7 bases. The CDR3 has 16 residues. V was pared by 0 bases and J by 2 bases, with 4 bases of the junction left unmatched. CDR1 SGDLS and CDR2 YYNGEE come from the germline V gene. The CDR3 DNA follows: TGTGCCAGCAGCGTAGTGGCTAGCGGTAACACCGGGGAGCTGTTTTTT. This codes for CASSVVASGNTGELFF.

This clone has just a few counts. The V gene is TRBV6-6, the J gene TRBJ1-4; tentative D call: TRBD1 (5 bases). CDR3 length equals 14 residues. V shed 6 bases and J shed 8 bases, with 16 bases lying between them. From germline, CDR1 is MNHNY and CDR2 SVGAGI (reference sequence). The CDR3: CASSYIRGAEKLFF. Written as DNA, the CDR3 is TGTGCCAGCAGCTACATACGCGGGGCCGAAAAACTGTTTTTT.

This clone has a handful of counts. The CDR3 region is CASSLTRGLDTQYF. CDR3 nucleotide sequence: TGTGCCAGCAGCTTAACCCGGGGGCTGGATACGCAGTATTTT. J is TRBJ2-3 and V is TRBV11-2; D may be TRBD1 or TRBD2 (6 bases each). The germline CDR1 and CDR2 sequences are SGHAT and FQNNGV. Between the trimmed V and J ends, which lost 2 bases and 6 bases, there was a span of 12 bases. This CDR3 spans 14 amino acids.

The chain has TRBV6-6 and TRBJ2-7; 7 nucleotides line up with TRBD1. CDR3 length: 14 residues. V trimming: 5 bases; J trimming: 2 bases; junction bases outside the gene matches: 6. Per germline, CDR1 MNHNY and CDR2 SVGAGI (reference sequence). The CDR3 DNA follows: TGTGCCAGCAGTACTTGGGACAGCCCCTACGAGCAGTACTTC. Its translation is CASSTWDSPYEQYF.

This chain connects TRBV10-2 to TRBJ2-2; 11 positions agree with TRBD2. This CDR3 is built from 14 residues. CDR1 is WSHSY and CDR2 is SAAADI in the germline V gene. Germline trimming cut 7 bases from V and 5 bases from J; bases unmatched to any gene: 3. The CDR3 is CASNRLAGTGELFF. The CDR3 DNA reads TGCGCCAGCAACCGACTAGCGGGGACCGGGGAGCTGTTTTTT.

The chain uses TRBV19 and TRBJ1-2; D is undetermined. The CDR3 covers 13 residues. Trimming pared 7 bases from V and 6 bases from J, leaving 15 bases between. Germline loops: CDR1 LNHDA, CDR2 SQIVND (reference sequence). The CDR3 is CASTSRRVNGYTF. In nucleotides, the CDR3 is TGTGCCAGTACTTCGAGGAGGGTTAATGGCTACACCTTC.

The chain is built from TRBV7-9 and TRBJ1-3; 7 nucleotides agree with TRBD1. The J segment lost 5 bases and the V segment lost 1 base, leaving 8 bases of the junction unmatched. Germline loops: CDR1 SEHNR, CDR2 FQNEAQ (reference sequence). CDR3 length equals 16 residues. CDR3 in DNA: TGTGCCAGCAGCTTAGAGGGACAGAGAGGTCGAAACACCATATATTTT. This translates into CASSLEGQRGRNTIYF.

The chain links TRBV5-1 to TRBJ2-5, with 12 bases lining up with TRBD1. J gave up 1 base and V 1 base, and 8 bases lay outside the gene matches. The V gene's germline CDR1 is SGHRS and CDR2 YFSETQ. The CDR3 contains 18 residues. CDR3 bases: TGCGCCAGCAGCTTGAAGGGACAGGGGGCGATCCTCCAAGAGACCCAGTACTTC. It encodes CASSLKGQGAILQETQYF.

A few counts support this clone. This chain connects TRBV20-1 to TRBJ2-3; D gene unclear. The V gene lost 6 bases and the J gene lost 8 bases, with 9 bases spanning the gap. This CDR3 spans 10 amino acids. Per the germline V gene, CDR1 is DFQATT and CDR2 is SNEGSKA (reference sequence). The CDR3 DNA follows: TGCAGTGCACTACTACGTACGCAGTATTTT. It encodes CSALLRTQYF.

The chain carries TRBV5-1 and TRBJ2-5; possibly TRBD2 for D (6 bases). Germline V gives CDR1 SGHRS, CDR2 YFSETQ. This CDR3 is 18 amino acids long. V was shortened by 1 base and J by 0 bases, with 19 bases between the two germline ends. CDR3 residues: CASSLIRDWGGYQETQYF. In DNA form, the CDR3 reads TGCGCCAGCAGCTTGATCCGGGATTGGGGAGGATACCAAGAGACCCAGTACTTC.

The sample holds a few counts of this clone. The chain has TRBV25-1 and TRBJ2-7, with 9 positions matching TRBD1. CDR1 MGHDK and CDR2 SYGVNS come from the germline V gene. The CDR3 covers 15 residues. The junction had 6 bases not matched to a gene; V was cut back by 4 bases and J by 2 bases. CDR3 bases: TGTGCCAGCAGTGGGGACGGGACAGGGACCTACGAGCAGTACTTC. Translation: CASSGDGTGTYEQYF.

This chain connects TRBV5-6 to TRBJ1-4, with unresolved D. The V and J ends lost 0 bases and 0 bases respectively, with 6 bases between them. CDR3 length: 15 residues. Looked up from germline, CDR1 is SGHDT and CDR2 is YYEEEE. The CDR3 region has the DNA TGTGCCAGCAGCTTGGTGTCACCAACTAATGAAAAACTGTTTTTT. Its protein is CASSLVSPTNEKLFF.

This clone came up a few times. The chain recombines TRBV15 with TRBJ2-7, with D uncertain. The CDR3 is 13 residues long. In germline, CDR1 is LNHNV, CDR2 YYDKDF (reference sequence). Trimming took off 0 bases at V and 3 bases at J, with 6 bases between the two ends. The CDR3: CATSRDKVYEQYF. The CDR3 nucleotides read TGTGCCACCAGCAGAGATAAAGTCTACGAGCAGTACTTC.

The V gene is TRBV11-3, the J gene TRBJ2-2; TRBD2 matches at 11 bases. This CDR3 comprises 15 residues. The V and J ends lost 4 bases and 8 bases, in that order; junction bases with no gene match: 6. Germline CDR1 and CDR2: SGHNT and YENEEA. CDR3 nucleotide sequence: TGTGCCAGCAGCTCCGTAGCGGGAGGGCCGGGGGAGCTGTTTTTT. As protein: CASSSVAGGPGELFF. Combining the CDR3 with reference TRBV11-3 and TRBJ2-2 gives the whole variable domain EAGVVQSPRYKIIEKKQPVAFWCNPISGHNTLYWYLQNLGQGPELLIRYENEEAVDDSQLPKDRFSAERLKGVDSTLKIQPAELGDSAVYLCASSSVAGGPGELFFGEGSRLTVL.

This clone occurred a few times. V is TRBV9 and J is TRBJ2-3, with 16 positions matching TRBD2. This CDR3 is built from 19 residues. The V gene's germline CDR1 is SGDLS and CDR2 YYNGEE. V dropped 0 bases and J dropped 0; count of bases not matched to a gene: 4. The CDR3 sequence is CASSVVGLAGGRSTDTQYF. The CDR3 DNA is TGTGCCAGCAGCGTAGTGGGACTAGCGGGAGGGCGGAGCACAGATACGCAGTATTTT.

The chain recombines TRBV28 with TRBJ1-4; D possibly corresponds to TRBD1 (5 bases). The CDR3 runs 16 residues. Germline lookup yields CDR1 MDHEN and CDR2 SYDVKM. Trimming left V 3 bases short and J 0 bases short, with 11 bases between. The CDR3 spells CASSFGGAATNEKLFF. DNA for the CDR3: TGTGCCAGCAGTTTCGGTGGGGCCGCAACTAATGAAAAACTGTTTTTT.

This clone was seen a handful of times. The rearrangement joins TRBV27 to TRBJ2-2; D gene uncertain. The CDR3 has 12 residues. Trimming shortened V by 6 bases and J by 5 bases, and 7 bases separated the two germline ends. The V gene's germline CDR1 is MNHEY and CDR2 SMNVEV (reference sequence). The CDR3 sequence is CASRERTGELFF. CDR3 nucleotide sequence: TGTGCCAGCAGAGAAAGGACCGGGGAGCTGTTTTTT.